Shown below are 24 T cell receptor beta chains from a single sample sequenced in a study of T cell responses to AZD1222 COVID-19 vaccine. Sequenced by immunoSEQ multiplex PCR; TCRdb stores in-frame clones only, minus some. The sample has about 130,000 clones; just under 95% are singletons. The source was peripheral blood, collected 28 days after the second AZD1222 dose. These receptors originate from an adult who received the AZD1222 COVID-19 vaccine.

V gene TRBV11-3 combines with J gene TRBJ2-5; 7 positions agree with TRBD2. V gave up 1 base and J gave up 5 bases; unmatched junction bases: 4. Germline CDR1 is SGHNT and CDR2 is YENEEA. The CDR3 extends over 14 amino acids. CDR3 DNA: TGTGCCAGCAGCTTAGTGCGGGGGTTGGAGACCCAGTACTTC. Translating it yields CASSLVRGLETQYF.

This chain links TRBV3-1 (or the pseudogene TRBV3-2) with TRBJ1-2; 9 nucleotides align to TRBD1. The CDR3 covers 15 residues. CDR1 LGHDT and CDR2 YNNKEL come from the germline V gene (reference sequence). V was pared by 5 bases and J by 8 bases, with 12 bases of the junction left unmatched. The CDR3 loop reads CASSERQGVGRGYTF. The DNA for the CDR3 is TGTGCCAGCAGCGAGCGACAGGGGGTCGGGCGGGGCTACACCTTC.

The chain is built from TRBV28 and TRBJ1-2; possible D gene TRBD1, 6 bases. Germline V gives CDR1 MDHEN, CDR2 SYDVKM. The CDR3 is made up of 13 amino acids. V lost 6 bases and J lost 4, with 12 bases in between. CDR3 amino acids: CASRRTETYGYTF. The CDR3 DNA reads as TGTGCCAGCAGGCGGACAGAGACCTATGGCTACACCTTC.

The chain combines TRBV4-3 with TRBJ1-3; D may be TRBD1 (6 bases). V lost 4 bases, J lost 7 bases, and 20 bases lay in between. CDR1 is LGHNA and CDR2 is YSLEER in the germline V gene. CDR3 length: 16 residues. Here the CDR3 reads CASSRTDRPLGNTIYF. The CDR3 DNA follows: TGCGCCAGCAGCCGAACGGACAGACCTTTAGGTAACACCATATATTTT.

V and J are TRBV23-1 and TRBJ2-7; 10 bases are shared with TRBD1. TRBV23-1 belongs to the ORF category, with a function that is uncertain. After removal of 4 bases from V and 6 bases from J, the junction contained 6 bases not matched to a gene. The CDR3 length is 14 residues. DNA for the CDR3: TGCGCCAGCAGTCGGACAGGGGGTCCTCTCGAGCAGTACTTC. Its protein is CASSRTGGPLEQYF.

This clone turned up a few times. The gene calls are TRBV7-9 and TRBJ2-7; D is tentatively TRBD1 or TRBD2 (5 bases each). The germline CDR1 and CDR2 sequences are SEHNR and FQNEAQ (reference sequence). The V end lost 3 bases, the J end lost 3 bases, and 12 bases lay between the germline ends. The CDR3 runs to 14 residues. The CDR3 DNA is TGTGCCAGCAGCTTCGAGGGGATTAGCTACGAGCAGTACTTC. This sequence encodes CASSFEGISYEQYF. Supplemented by reference TRBV7-9 and TRBJ2-7, the full variable domain reads DTGVSQNPRHKITKRGQNVTFRCDPISEHNRLYWYRQTLGQGPEFLTYFQNEAQLEKSRLLSDRFSAERPKGSFSTLEIQRTEQGDSAMYLCASSFEGISYEQYFGPGTRLTVT.

CDR3 DNA: TGTGCCAGCAGCCAGGGGCACCAAGAGACCCAGTACTTC. Protein: CASSQGHQETQYF. The chain employs TRBV11-2 and TRBJ2-5; D is possibly TRBD1 (6 bases). Germline CDR1 SGHAT, CDR2 FQNNGV. There are 13 residues in the CDR3. The V gene lost 5 bases and the J gene lost 0 bases, with 7 bases spanning the gap.

This chain connects TRBV9 to TRBJ1-4; D is undetermined. The germline V and J ends were trimmed by 0 bases and 8 bases, with 14 bases remaining between them. Germline CDR1 SGDLS, CDR2 YYNGEE. CDR3 length: 15 residues. DNA for the CDR3: TGTGCCAGCAGCGTAGCTAGCGCCGGTGACGAAAAACTGTTTTTT. As protein: CASSVASAGDEKLFF.

V gene TRBV18 combines with J gene TRBJ1-1; no clear D gene. Germline V lookup: CDR1 KGHSH, CDR2 LQKENI. V dropped 2 bases and J dropped 0 bases, with 16 bases sitting between them. The CDR3 loop spans 17 amino acids. The CDR3 nucleotides are TGTGCCAGCTCACCAAACGGCAGAATCCCCATGAACACTGAAGCTTTCTTT. This encodes CASSPNGRIPMNTEAFF.

J is TRBJ1-2 and V is TRBV10-3; a possible D gene is TRBD1 (5 bases). V was clipped by 0 bases and J by 8 bases, with 7 bases between them. Germline-derived CDR1 and CDR2 are ENHRY and SYGVKD. The CDR3 is 12 residues long. CDR3 in amino acids: CAISESRDGYTF. DNA for the CDR3: TGTGCCATCAGTGAGTCAAGGGACGGCTACACCTTC.

The chain employs TRBV11-3 and TRBJ2-1; perhaps TRBD2 as D (5 bases). Trimming took 6 bases from V and 2 from J, leaving 11 bases between them. The germline V gene has CDR1 SGHNT and CDR2 YENEEA. The CDR3 spans 14 residues. For the CDR3, the DNA is TGTGCCAGCAGTGGAGGATTCCCCTACAATGAGCAGTTCTTC. Amino acids: CASSGGFPYNEQFF.

This clone was observed once. V gene TRBV5-6 combines with J gene TRBJ1-2; D unclear. The CDR3 length is 13 residues. The germline CDR1 and CDR2 sequences are SGHDT and YYEEEE. V shed 3 bases and J shed 4 bases, with 10 bases lying between them. Written as DNA, the CDR3 is TGTGCCAGCAGCTCGACGGTACTCTATGGCTACACCTTC. This translates into CASSSTVLYGYTF.

V usage is TRBV5-4 and J usage is TRBJ2-5, with D perhaps TRBD1 or TRBD2 (5 bases each). The CDR3 runs 14 residues. Germline assignment: CDR1 SGHNT and CDR2 YYREEE (reference sequence). The V and J ends lost 4 bases and 3 bases respectively, with 13 bases between them. CDR3 sequence reads: CASSKAGREETQYF. As DNA, the CDR3 is TGTGCCAGCAGCAAAGCAGGGCGGGAAGAGACCCAGTACTTC.

V and J are TRBV19 and TRBJ2-7, with TRBD1 identical over 12 bases. With 5 bases clipped from V and 2 bases from J, the junction kept 16 bases outside the gene matches. The CDR3 contains 19 residues. Germline CDR1 LNHDA, CDR2 SQIVND (reference sequence). DNA for the CDR3: TGTGCCAGTAGTCCGCCCGGGACAGGGGGCATTTTGCCTCCCTACGAGCAGTACTTC. This encodes CASSPPGTGGILPPYEQYF.

The chain has TRBV29-1 and TRBJ2-7, with TRBD2 matching 13 bases. This CDR3 has 16 residues. With V trimmed by 2 bases and J by 5 bases, 9 bases remained unmatched. Per the germline V gene, CDR1 is SQVTM and CDR2 is ANQGSEA. Here the CDR3 reads CSVEKGGTSGINEQYF. CDR3 sequence (DNA): TGCAGCGTTGAAAAGGGGGGGACTAGCGGGATCAACGAGCAGTACTTC.

This chain uses TRBV10-3 with TRBJ2-7; tentative D call: TRBD1 (6 bases). The CDR3 loop spans 14 amino acids. Deletions cut 0 bases from V and 2 bases from J, with 8 bases between. Germline V gene data show CDR1 as ENHRY and CDR2 as SYGVKD. The CDR3, as DNA: TGTGCCATCAGTGAGTCCCGGACAGCCTACGAGCAGTACTTC. Translation gives CAISESRTAYEQYF.

CDR3 protein: CASSTRHENIQYF. The CDR3, as DNA: TGTGCCAGTAGTACTAGACACGAAAACATTCAGTACTTC. The V gene is TRBV19, the J gene TRBJ2-4; D is unresolved. Germline V CDR1 and CDR2: LNHDA, SQIVND (reference sequence). CDR3 size: 13 residues. Trimming pared 4 bases from V and 5 bases from J, leaving 9 bases between.

CDR3 in amino acids: CASKEQGDTGELFF. DNA for the CDR3: TGTGCCAGCAAAGAACAAGGGGACACCGGGGAGCTGTTTTTT. V is TRBV6-4 and J is TRBJ2-2; D may be TRBD1 (5 bases). From germline, CDR1 is MRHNA and CDR2 SNTAGT. V lost 7 bases to trimming and J lost 3 bases, with 12 bases between them. The CDR3 loop spans 14 amino acids.

The rearrangement links TRBV6-5 to TRBJ1-1, with no clear D. Germline V lookup: CDR1 MNHEY, CDR2 SVGAGI. V dropped 2 bases and J dropped 3 bases, with 10 bases sitting between them. CDR3 length: 14 residues. The CDR3 protein is CASSYRGADTEAFF. As DNA, the CDR3 is TGTGCCAGCAGTTACAGAGGAGCCGACACTGAAGCTTTCTTT.

This clone showed up just once. The chain uses TRBV2 and TRBJ1-4; no reliable D call. Trimming removed 7 bases from V and 6 bases from J, with 9 bases in between. This CDR3 is 12 amino acids long. Germline CDR1 and CDR2: SNHLY and FYNNEI. The CDR3 nucleotides read TGTGCCAGCACCCCGTCGGATGAAAAACTGTTTTTT. This codes for CASTPSDEKLFF.

V is TRBV10-3 and J is TRBJ1-5; D gene ambiguous. Trimming left V 0 bases short and J 2 bases short, with 14 bases between. This CDR3 spans 17 amino acids. In germline, CDR1 is ENHRY, CDR2 SYGVKD. The CDR3 protein is CAISESPPGRGNQPQHF. The DNA for the CDR3 is TGTGCCATCAGTGAGTCCCCCCCGGGTCGTGGCAATCAGCCCCAGCATTTT.

The V and J genes are TRBV2 and TRBJ2-7; TRBD1 is a possible D gene (5 bases). The CDR3 length is 11 residues. V was shortened by 7 bases and J by 5 bases, with 9 bases between the two germline ends. Germline V lookup: CDR1 SNHLY, CDR2 FYNNEI. The CDR3 bases are TGTGCCAGCATAAGGGGCCACGAGCAGTACTTC. Its translation: CASIRGHEQYF.

The rearrangement links TRBV3-1 (or the pseudogene TRBV3-2) to TRBJ2-2, with TRBD2 identical over 11 bases. The germline gives CDR1 LGHDT, CDR2 YNNKEL (reference sequence). V lost 7 bases, J lost 7 bases, and 8 bases stayed unmatched. The CDR3 covers 15 residues. Here the CDR3 DNA reads TGTGCCAGCACCCCGACTAGCGGGGCGGGCGGGGAGCTGTTTTTT. Translating gives CASTPTSGAGGELFF.

V usage is TRBV4-3 and J usage is TRBJ2-6; no reliable D call. The CDR3 is 20 amino acids. V was cut by 0 bases and J by 0 bases, with 18 bases left in between. Germline CDR1 is LGHNA and CDR2 is YSLEER. CDR3 sequence: CASSQDREWQPGSGANVLTF. The CDR3, as DNA: TGCGCCAGCAGCCAAGATCGAGAGTGGCAGCCCGGCTCTGGGGCCAACGTCCTGACTTTC.